Each of the 25 T cell receptor beta chains below was sequenced from the same sample in a study of cytomegalovirus exposure and HLA in healthy donors. Both 60 Vbeta primers and 13 Jbeta primers went into the PCR. Measured with immunoSEQ multiplex PCR; TCRdb has only the in-frame clones, and not every one. The top ten hold about 4.9% of the sample, which has roughly 150,000 clones, 73% seen once. Sequenced input: PBMCs. These receptors were obtained from a woman younger than 35 in good health and CMV-seropositive.

The V and J genes are TRBV2 and TRBJ2-3, with D possibly being TRBD1 (5 bases). In germline, CDR1 is SNHLY, CDR2 FYNNEI. The ends were cut back, 7 bases at V and 1 base at J, with 12 bases in the middle. This CDR3 contains 14 residues. CDR3 in amino acids: CASTAEGGTDTQYF. As DNA, the CDR3 is TGTGCCAGCACCGCCGAAGGGGGCACAGATACGCAGTATTTT.

This chain joins TRBV11-1 and TRBJ2-2; no firm D call. Germline values: CDR1 SGHAT, CDR2 FQDESV (reference sequence). The CDR3 totals 15 residues. Trimming cost V 1 base and J 6 bases, with 12 bases left between them. CDR3: CASSLGGERAGELFF. The CDR3 bases are TGTGCCAGCAGCTTAGGCGGCGAACGAGCCGGGGAGCTGTTTTTT.

V gene TRBV9 combines with J gene TRBJ2-5; D possibly corresponds to TRBD1 (5 bases). CDR3 length: 12 amino acids. The V end was cut by 0 bases, the J end by 7 bases, with 7 bases between. Germline CDR1 and CDR2: SGDLS and YYNGEE. The CDR3 loop reads CASSVERGTQYF. Here the CDR3 DNA reads TGTGCCAGCAGCGTAGAAAGGGGGACCCAGTACTTC.

This clone was observed a handful of times. The V call is TRBV5-6, the J call TRBJ1-6; D unclear. Trimming took off 0 bases at V and 9 bases at J, with 13 bases between the two ends. Germline CDR1 reads SGHDT; CDR2 reads YYEEEE. The CDR3 has 15 amino acids. This CDR3 is CASSLVQTSGSPLHF. CDR3 DNA: TGTGCCAGCAGCTTGGTGCAGACCTCGGGTTCACCCCTCCACTTT.

The V gene is TRBV5-4, the J gene TRBJ2-1; 8 nucleotides line up with TRBD1. This CDR3 spans 11 amino acids. The ends lost 3 bases at V and 14 bases at J; junction bases unmatched: 4. Germline CDR1 is SGHNT and CDR2 is YYREEE (reference sequence). CDR3 amino acids: CASSSEDREFF. The CDR3, as DNA: TGTGCCAGCAGCTCAGAGGACAGGGAGTTCTTC.

This chain connects TRBV5-1 to TRBJ1-3; D ambiguous. The V and J ends lost 4 bases and 0 bases respectively, with 8 bases between them. CDR3 length: 14 amino acids. CDR1 and CDR2 from the germline V gene are SGHRS and YFSETQ. This chain's CDR3 is CASSTAGSGNTIYF. The CDR3 region has the DNA TGCGCCAGCAGCACAGCAGGCTCTGGAAACACCATATATTTT.

This clone came up a few times. The germline gene is not matched at one end of the junction; a read error may be the cause. J is TRBJ2-1 and V is TRBV7-9; maybe TRBD1 (7 bases). The germline V gene has CDR1 SEHNR and CDR2 FQNEAQ (reference sequence). The CDR3 runs to 16 residues. The CDR3 region has the DNA TGTTCCAGCAGCCTACATCGGGGGACAGTGTACAATGAGCAGTTCTTC. Amino acids: CSSSLHRGTVYNEQFF.

The chain recombines TRBV27 with TRBJ2-1, with 13 bases fitting TRBD2. Per germline, CDR1 MNHEY and CDR2 SMNVEV (reference sequence). CDR3 size: 15 residues. J was trimmed by 6 bases and V by 5 bases; bases with no gene match: 4. This chain's CDR3 is CASSEGTSGANEQFF. CDR3 DNA: TGTGCCAGCAGTGAAGGGACTAGCGGGGCCAATGAGCAGTTCTTC.

The V gene is TRBV30, the J gene TRBJ2-5, with 11 positions matching TRBD2. V lost 2 bases, J lost 3 bases, and 5 bases stayed unmatched. The CDR3 consists of 15 residues. Germline-derived CDR1 and CDR2 are GTSNPN and SVGIG (reference sequence). The CDR3: CAWSFLAGGEETQYF. The CDR3 coding sequence is TGTGCCTGGAGTTTTCTAGCGGGGGGCGAAGAGACCCAGTACTTC.

This rearrangement joins TRBV27 to TRBJ1-5; TRBD1 might be the D (5 bases). V was trimmed by 5 bases and J by 2 bases, leaving 13 bases between them. The CDR3 covers 15 residues. Germline V gives CDR1 MNHEY, CDR2 SMNVEV (reference sequence). CDR3 DNA: TGTGCCAGCAGTCGGGACTTTGCTGGCAATCAGCCCCAGCATTTT. It translates to CASSRDFAGNQPQHF.

This clone occurred a few times. This chain joins TRBV7-9 and TRBJ1-6; weak D call: TRBD1 (6 bases). The CDR3 totals 15 residues. V lost 5 bases and J lost 6, with 14 bases in between. Germline V CDR1 and CDR2: SEHNR, FQNEAQ (reference sequence). CDR3 in DNA: TGTGCCAGCAGCCCGGGAACAGGGATTAATTCACCCCTCCACTTT. This sequence encodes CASSPGTGINSPLHF.

The chain couples TRBV5-1 to TRBJ1-4; 9 bases align to TRBD1. There are 17 residues in the CDR3. Per germline, CDR1 SGHRS and CDR2 YFSETQ. Trimming took 2 bases from V and 4 from J; bases not matched to a gene: 9. The CDR3 reads CASSFGQGFFVNEKLFF. DNA of the CDR3: TGCGCCAGCAGCTTTGGACAGGGGTTTTTTGTTAATGAAAAACTGTTTTTT.

V and J are TRBV19 and TRBJ1-6; 9 nucleotides match TRBD1. V shed 7 bases, J shed 9 bases, and the junction held 10 bases outside the gene matches. The CDR3 sequence is 15 residues long. Germline assignment: CDR1 LNHDA and CDR2 SQIVND (reference sequence). CDR3 bases: TGTGCCAGTAACCCCCGGGACAGGGCGTCTTCACCCCTCCACTTT. This translates into CASNPRDRASSPLHF. Filled out from reference TRBV19 and TRBJ1-6, the complete variable domain reads DGGITQSPKYLFRKEGQNVTLSCEQNLNHDAMYWYRQDPGQGLRLIYYSQIVNDFQKGDIAEGYSVSREKKESFPLTVTSAQKNPTAFYLCASNPRDRASSPLHFGNGTRLTVT.

The genes are TRBV7-9 and TRBJ1-6; 8 bases align to TRBD1. This CDR3 is built from 15 residues. Germline V gives CDR1 SEHNR, CDR2 FQNEAQ (reference sequence). Unmatched junction bases numbered 6, after V lost 0 bases and J lost 11 bases. CDR3 DNA sequence: TGTGCCAGCAGCTTAGCCGGGACAGGTTTTCCACCCCTCCACTTT. It encodes CASSLAGTGFPPLHF.

This clone was counted a single time. The chain is built from TRBV7-3 and TRBJ1-1; TRBD1 aligns across 7 bases. CDR1 SGHTA and CDR2 FQGTGA come from the germline V gene. The ends lost 5 bases at V and 11 bases at J; junction bases unmatched: 11. This CDR3 contains 13 residues. CDR3 in amino acids: CASSPTPQGGAFF. CDR3 sequence (DNA): TGTGCCAGCAGCCCCACCCCCCAGGGGGGTGCTTTCTTT.

V and J are TRBV11-2 and TRBJ2-7; 8 positions agree with TRBD2. V gave up 3 bases and J gave up 3 bases; unmatched junction bases: 4. CDR1 and CDR2 (germline): SGHAT, FQNNGV. CDR3 length: 14 residues. The CDR3 reads CASSFGGGIYEQYF. The DNA for the CDR3 is TGTGCCAGCAGCTTCGGGGGGGGCATCTACGAGCAGTACTTC.

This sequence joins TRBV6-5 and TRBJ2-5; 12 bases are shared with TRBD2. The last part of the DNA fits TRBJ2-7 better; the J call may be wrong. The CDR3 extends over 16 amino acids. CDR1 and CDR2 (germline): MNHEY, SVGAGI. The CDR3 DNA follows: TGTGCCAGCAGTTACCCGACTAGCGGGGGCTCCTACGAGCAGTACTTC. This translates into CASSYPTSGGSYEQYF.

The CDR3 is CASSILSGFEAFF. DNA for the CDR3: TGTGCCAGCAGCATCTTGTCGGGGTTTGAAGCTTTCTTT. The V and J genes are TRBV7-2 and TRBJ1-1; D remains ambiguous. The CDR3 consists of 13 residues. The germline V gene encodes CDR1 SGHTA and CDR2 FQGNSA. V was cut by 5 bases and J by 7 bases, with 14 bases left in between.

The chain links TRBV7-9 to TRBJ1-1; possible D gene TRBD1, 5 bases. This CDR3 has 13 residues. Looked up from germline, CDR1 is SEHNR and CDR2 is FQNEAQ (reference sequence). The V and J ends lost 7 bases and 2 bases respectively, with 11 bases between them. The CDR3 reads CASTPDRNTEAFF. As DNA, the CDR3 is TGTGCCAGCACCCCAGACAGAAACACTGAAGCTTTCTTT.

This chain uses TRBV4-1 with TRBJ2-1; a weak D match, TRBD1 (6 bases). The CDR3 is made up of 14 amino acids. Germline CDR1 is MGHRA and CDR2 is YSYEKL. Trimming cost V 4 bases and J 3 bases, with 10 bases left between them. CDR3 amino acids: CASSRQGSYNEQFF. For the CDR3, the DNA is TGCGCCAGCAGCCGCCAGGGGAGCTACAATGAGCAGTTCTTC.

This chain joins TRBV5-1 and TRBJ1-3, with 8 bases aligning to TRBD1. CDR1 SGHRS and CDR2 YFSETQ come from the germline V gene. The CDR3 has 16 amino acids. J gave up 2 bases and V 0 bases, and 4 bases lay outside the gene matches. As DNA, the CDR3 is TGCGCCAGCAGCTTGGAGTACAGGGGGACTGGAAACACCATATATTTT. Amino acid sequence: CASSLEYRGTGNTIYF.

The rearrangement joins TRBV10-3 to TRBJ2-5, with D tentatively TRBD1 (5 bases). Deletions cut 11 bases from V and 5 bases from J, with 15 bases between. The CDR3 consists of 12 residues. Germline CDR1 and CDR2: ENHRY and SYGVKD. CDR3 nucleotide sequence: TGTGCCGCCCATGGGGCCGATGAGACCCAGTACTTC. Translated, it gives CAAHGADETQYF.

The chain recombines TRBV21-1 with TRBJ1-2; the table's D call of TRBD1 was not tested on the DNA. TRBV21-1 is a pseudogene. CDR3 size: 15 residues. Written as DNA, the CDR3 is TGTGCCAGCAGCAAAGTGAGACAGGCGAACTATGGCTACACCTTC. As protein: CASSKVRQANYGYTF.

The genes are TRBV27 and TRBJ2-7, with D possibly TRBD2 on 6 matching bases. The CDR3 has 12 amino acids. CDR1 MNHEY and CDR2 SMNVEV come from the germline V gene (reference sequence). Trimming cost V 10 bases and J 3 bases, with 13 bases left between them. As DNA, the CDR3 is TGTGCCAACGGGGGACTCGTCTACGAGCAGTACTTC. Its translation: CANGGLVYEQYF.

The CDR3 region is CASSEDRGAGQPQHF. CDR3 DNA sequence: TGTGCCAGCAGTGAGGACAGGGGGGCGGGTCAGCCCCAGCATTTT. V and J are TRBV6-1 and TRBJ1-5; 10 nucleotides match TRBD1. This CDR3 spans 15 amino acids. V was pared by 3 bases and J by 6 bases, with 5 bases of the junction left unmatched. Germline V gene lookup returns CDR1 MNHNS and CDR2 SASEGT.